These T cell receptor beta chains were read from a single sample in a study of chemoradiotherapy in HPV16-positive cancers. Measured with immunoSEQ multiplex PCR; TCRdb has only the in-frame clones, and not every one. The table shows some 19,000 clones, with around 87% occurring only once. This sample comprised blood, obtained from a patient who underwent chemoradiotherapy. The receptors were sampled from a human donor with HPV-associated anogenital cancer. CDR3s include the opening cysteine and the closing phenylalanine or tryptophan. Fields, in order: J gene, V gene, CDR3 protein.

J gene: TRBJ2-5
V gene: TRBV2
CDR3 protein: CASREVGGKLAQETQYF

J gene: TRBJ2-1
V gene: TRBV11-2
CDR3 protein: CASSPPGGRLNEQFF

J gene: TRBJ1-5
V gene: TRBV28
CDR3 protein: CASSRTQGHQPQHF

J gene: TRBJ1-4
V gene: TRBV7-9
CDR3 protein: CASSSFGDRTNEKLFF

J gene: TRBJ1-2
V gene: TRBV2
CDR3 protein: CASSVAGLSHGYTF

J gene: TRBJ2-1
V gene: TRBV18
CDR3 protein: CASSPGAIEQFF

J gene: TRBJ2-1
V gene: TRBV28
CDR3 protein: CASSPSGRGAYNEQFF

J gene: TRBJ2-1
V gene: TRBV5-6
CDR3 protein: CASTIAGGNEQFF

J gene: TRBJ2-7
V gene: TRBV6-6
CDR3 protein: CASRQGTGGTYEQYF

J gene: TRBJ1-2
V gene: TRBV5-8
CDR3 protein: CASSLARRNRDRDGYTF

J gene: TRBJ2-5
V gene: TRBV5-6
CDR3 protein: CASSLGQGARTGETQYF

J gene: TRBJ1-1
V gene: TRBV5-4
CDR3 protein: CASSFKAAGTEAFF

J gene: TRBJ1-1
V gene: TRBV5-1
CDR3 protein: CASGTGQQNTEAFF

J gene: TRBJ2-7
V gene: TRBV19
CDR3 protein: CASSPDGLAGVNEQYF

J gene: TRBJ2-5
V gene: TRBV19
CDR3 protein: CASQPRGLAYQETQYF

J gene: TRBJ1-3
V gene: TRBV4-3
CDR3 protein: CASKCRFSGNTIYF

J gene: TRBJ1-2
V gene: TRBV28
CDR3 protein: CASRVGTNYGYTF

J gene: TRBJ2-1
V gene: TRBV9
CDR3 protein: CASSSRLAGVYNEQFF

J gene: TRBJ2-5
V gene: TRBV7-2
CDR3 protein: CASSLELAGGQETQYF

J gene: TRBJ2-7
V gene: TRBV6-5
CDR3 protein: CASSYSPTSGRPLHF

J gene: TRBJ2-3
V gene: TRBV7-2
CDR3 protein: CASSIAGGRWTDTQYF

J gene: TRBJ1-5
V gene: TRBV6-5
CDR3 protein: CASSYTGGNQPQHF

J gene: TRBJ1-1
V gene: TRBV7-7
CDR3 protein: CASSLALNTEAFF

J gene: TRBJ2-5
V gene: TRBV5-1
CDR3 protein: CASSLRAGGPGETQYF

J gene: TRBJ1-1
V gene: TRBV18
CDR3 protein: CASSPKKGVLTEAFF

J gene: TRBJ1-2
V gene: TRBV10-2
CDR3 protein: CASPPSATQKYGYTF

J gene: TRBJ1-1
V gene: TRBV5-1
CDR3 protein: CASSKDPNTEAFF

J gene: TRBJ1-5
V gene: TRBV6-5
CDR3 protein: CASSPGGGNQPQHF

J gene: TRBJ2-5
V gene: TRBV5-1
CDR3 protein: CASSWVTGEETQYF

J gene: TRBJ2-1
V gene: TRBV28
CDR3 protein: CASRPGQGANEQFF

J gene: TRBJ2-7
V gene: TRBV14
CDR3 protein: CASSIRDSNLPYEQYF

J gene: TRBJ1-4
V gene: TRBV5-4
CDR3 protein: CASSLGSGVINEKLFF

J gene: TRBJ1-1
V gene: TRBV19
CDR3 protein: CASSLRMNTEAFF

J gene: TRBJ2-3
V gene: TRBV4-1
CDR3 protein: CASSKLDSSTDTQYF

J gene: TRBJ2-7
V gene: TRBV2
CDR3 protein: CAKGRQGSYEQYF

J gene: TRBJ2-7
V gene: TRBV9
CDR3 protein: CASSPREYEQYF

J gene: TRBJ2-3
V gene: TRBV27
CDR3 protein: CASSPGLAFSTDTQYF

J gene: TRBJ2-5
V gene: TRBV7-2
CDR3 protein: CASSSEARAQETQYF